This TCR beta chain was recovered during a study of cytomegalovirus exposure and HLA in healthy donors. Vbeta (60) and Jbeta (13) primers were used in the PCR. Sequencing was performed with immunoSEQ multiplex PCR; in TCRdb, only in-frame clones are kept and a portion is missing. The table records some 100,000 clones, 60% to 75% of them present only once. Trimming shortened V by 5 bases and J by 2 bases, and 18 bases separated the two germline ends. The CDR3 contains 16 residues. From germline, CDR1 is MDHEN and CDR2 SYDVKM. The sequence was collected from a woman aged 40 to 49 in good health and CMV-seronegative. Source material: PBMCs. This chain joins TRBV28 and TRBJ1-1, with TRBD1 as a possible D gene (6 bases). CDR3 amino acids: CASSGRGWTANTEAFF. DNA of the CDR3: TGTGCCAGCAGTGGTCGCGGTTGGACAGCTAACACTGAAGCTTTCTTT.